These 10 T cell receptor beta chains originate from one sample sequenced in a study of human T cells and chemical hapten exposure. TCRdb ran MiXCR on the RACE reads and lists one entry per CDR3 protein. The sample yields roughly 64,000 distinct CDR3 sequences, approximately 10% seen once. The time point was: patch test 3, about 24 weeks after DPC sensitization. Treatment in this sample: therapeutic diphenylcyclopropenone sensitization with weekly scalp DPC. The sequences come from whole blood, collected in connection with sensitization to the hapten diphenylcyclopropenone (DPC). The origin of the receptors is a young woman with alopecia areata. Some clones in this sample may be carry-over from other donors' samples.

V usage is TRBV27 and J usage is TRBJ1-1; maybe TRBD1 (5 bases). Germline assignment: CDR1 MNHEY and CDR2 SMNVEV (reference sequence). The CDR3 spans 13 residues. Trimming left V 4 bases short and J 4 bases short, with 10 bases between. Here the CDR3 DNA reads TGTGCCAGCAGTTACGGGGGGGGCACTGAAGCTTTCTTT. Translated: CASSYGGGTEAFF.

The chain uses TRBV7-2 and TRBJ2-1; D remains unclear. V dropped 2 bases and J dropped 3 bases, with 5 bases sitting between them. From germline, CDR1 is SGHTA and CDR2 FQGNSA. This CDR3 comprises 13 residues. CDR3 region: CASSLQDYNEQFF. DNA of the CDR3: TGTGCCAGCAGCTTACAGGACTACAATGAGCAGTTCTTC. Combining the CDR3 with reference TRBV7-2 and TRBJ2-1 gives the whole variable domain GAGVSQSPSNKVTEKGKDVELRCDPISGHTALYWYRQSLGQGLEFLIYFQGNSAPDKSGLPSDRFSAERTGGSVSTLTIQRTQQEDSAVYLCASSLQDYNEQFFGPGTRLTVL.

This clonotype was recorded a few times. The rearrangement joins TRBV10-3 to TRBJ1-1; possibly TRBD1 for D (6 bases). The CDR3 extends over 12 amino acids. Trimming cost V 8 bases and J 8 bases, with 15 bases left between them. Germline V gene lookup returns CDR1 ENHRY and CDR2 SYGVKD. The chain's CDR3 is CAIRAPGQEAFF. CDR3 nucleotides: TGTGCCATCCGGGCTCCGGGACAAGAAGCTTTCTTT.

The V call is TRBV29-1, the J call TRBJ2-5, with D perhaps assigned TRBD1 or TRBD2 (5 bases each). The CDR3 runs to 12 residues. CDR1 SQVTM and CDR2 ANQGSEA come from the germline V gene. Trimming pared 1 base from V and 3 bases from J, leaving 6 bases between. The CDR3 coding sequence is TGCAGCGTTGAAGGAGGGGAAGAGACCCAGTACTTC. It is translated as CSVEGGEETQYF.

The rearrangement links TRBV6-2 or TRBV6-3 to TRBJ2-3, with 10 bases matching TRBD2. The CDR3 loop spans 15 amino acids. V lost 6 bases, J lost 3 bases, and 6 bases stayed unmatched. CDR1 is MNHEY, CDR2 SVGEGT, per germline. The DNA for the CDR3 is TGTGCCAGCAGCCTGAGGGGACTAGCGACAGATACGCAGTATTTT. This sequence encodes CASSLRGLATDTQYF.

With respect to this clonotype: A junction boundary mismatches the germline segment, possibly from a read error. The chain joins TRBV30 to TRBJ1-1, with no clear D. CDR1 GTSNPN and CDR2 SVGIG come from the germline V gene (reference sequence). The CDR3 extends over 12 amino acids. DNA of the CDR3: TGTGTCTGGAGTGTACGGCAGGTTGAAGCTTTCTTT. This codes for CVWSVRQVEAFF. The variable domain in full, completed from reference TRBV30 and TRBJ1-1, reads SQTIHQWPATLVQPVGSPLSLECTVEGTSNPNLYWYRQAAGRGLQLLFYSVGIGQISSEVPQNLSASRPQDRQFILSSKKLLLSDSGFYLCVWSVRQVEAFFGQGTRLTVV.

Regarding this clonotype: Given a much more abundant clone one base away, this may be a read error. The rearrangement joins TRBV7-2 to TRBJ2-7; no reliable D call. The length of the CDR3 is 13 residues. Germline V lookup: CDR1 SGHTA, CDR2 FQGNSA. CDR3 DNA sequence: TGTGCCGGCAGCTTGGGCTCGAGCTACGAGCAGTACTTC. This sequence encodes CAGSLGSSYEQYF.

The sample holds a few counts of this clonotype. The J gene is TRBJ2-3, the V gene TRBV18; 7 nucleotides align to TRBD2. There are 15 residues in the CDR3. The ends lost 6 bases at V and 3 bases at J; junction bases unmatched: 9. Germline values: CDR1 KGHSH, CDR2 LQKENI. The CDR3: CASSPTWGGTDTQYF. The CDR3 DNA reads TGTGCCAGCTCCCCAACTTGGGGGGGGACAGATACGCAGTATTTT.

The gene calls are TRBV7-9 and TRBJ2-7, with 8 nucleotides matching TRBD1. V was pared by 5 bases and J by 4 bases, with 10 bases of the junction left unmatched. Germline V gene data show CDR1 as SEHNR and CDR2 as FQNEAQ (reference sequence). CDR3 size: 15 residues. CDR3 region: CASSTAGTGSYEQYF. CDR3 bases: TGTGCCAGCAGCACCGCCGGGACAGGAAGTTACGAGCAGTACTTC.

This clonotype has more than one count but fewer than ten. The chain employs TRBV12-3 or TRBV12-4 and TRBJ1-2; D gene unclear. The CDR3 loop spans 15 amino acids. Trimming removed 4 bases at V and 7 bases at J, with 19 bases between. The CDR3 region is CASSSGYDTRSGYTF. The DNA for the CDR3 is TGTGCCAGCAGTTCGGGGTACGATACGAGGAGTGGCTACACCTTC.